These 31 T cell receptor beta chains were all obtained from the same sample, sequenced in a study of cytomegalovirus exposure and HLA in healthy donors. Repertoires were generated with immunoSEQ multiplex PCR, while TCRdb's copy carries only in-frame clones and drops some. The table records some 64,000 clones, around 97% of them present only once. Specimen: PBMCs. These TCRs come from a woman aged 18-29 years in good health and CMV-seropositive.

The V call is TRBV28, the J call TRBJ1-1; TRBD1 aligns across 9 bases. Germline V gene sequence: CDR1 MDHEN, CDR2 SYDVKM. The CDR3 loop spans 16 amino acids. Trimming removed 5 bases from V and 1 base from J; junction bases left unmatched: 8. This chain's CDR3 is CASSTWDRASNTEAFF. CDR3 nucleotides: TGTGCCAGCAGTACGTGGGACAGGGCCTCGAACACTGAAGCTTTCTTT.

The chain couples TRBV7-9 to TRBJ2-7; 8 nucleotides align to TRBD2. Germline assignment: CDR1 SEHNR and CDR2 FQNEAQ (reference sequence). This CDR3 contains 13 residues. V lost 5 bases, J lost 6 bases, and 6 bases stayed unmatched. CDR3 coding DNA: TGTGCCAGCAGCCCAAACGCGGGGGGCGAGCAGTACTTC. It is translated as CASSPNAGGEQYF.

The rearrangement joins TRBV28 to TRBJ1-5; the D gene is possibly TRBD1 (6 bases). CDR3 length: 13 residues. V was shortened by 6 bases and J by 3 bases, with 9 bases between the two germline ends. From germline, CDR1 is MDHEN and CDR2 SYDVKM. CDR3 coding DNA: TGTGCCAGCAGAGGACAGTCCAATCAGCCCCAGCATTTT. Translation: CASRGQSNQPQHF.

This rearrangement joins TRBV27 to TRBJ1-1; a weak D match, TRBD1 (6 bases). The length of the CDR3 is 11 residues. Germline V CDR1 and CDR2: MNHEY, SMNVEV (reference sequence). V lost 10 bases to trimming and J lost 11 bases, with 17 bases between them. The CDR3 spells CATETGQGAFF. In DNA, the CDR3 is TGTGCCACCGAGACAGGCCAAGGCGCTTTCTTT.

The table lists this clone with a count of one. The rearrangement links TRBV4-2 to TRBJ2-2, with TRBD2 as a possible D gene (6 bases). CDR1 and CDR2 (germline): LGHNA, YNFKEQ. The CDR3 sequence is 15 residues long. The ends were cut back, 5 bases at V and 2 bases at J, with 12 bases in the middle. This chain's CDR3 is CASSFGGTNTGELFF. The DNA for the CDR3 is TGTGCCAGCAGCTTTGGAGGGACTAACACCGGGGAGCTGTTTTTT.

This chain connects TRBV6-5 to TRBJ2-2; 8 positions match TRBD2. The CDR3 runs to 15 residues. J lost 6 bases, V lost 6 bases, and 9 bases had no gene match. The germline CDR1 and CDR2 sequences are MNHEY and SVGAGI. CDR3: CASSPGLALPGELFF. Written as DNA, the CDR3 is TGTGCCAGCAGCCCCGGACTAGCCCTGCCCGGGGAGCTGTTTTTT.

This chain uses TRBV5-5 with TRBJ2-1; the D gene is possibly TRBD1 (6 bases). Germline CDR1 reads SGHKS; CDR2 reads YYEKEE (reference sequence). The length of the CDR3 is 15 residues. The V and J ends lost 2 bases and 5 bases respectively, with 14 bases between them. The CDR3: CASSFFSRGHNEQFF. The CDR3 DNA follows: TGTGCCAGCAGCTTCTTTAGCAGGGGCCACAATGAGCAGTTCTTC.

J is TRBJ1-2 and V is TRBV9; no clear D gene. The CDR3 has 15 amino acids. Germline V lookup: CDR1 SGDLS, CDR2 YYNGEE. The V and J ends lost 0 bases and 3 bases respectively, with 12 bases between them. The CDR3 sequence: CASSVDPGRDYGYTF. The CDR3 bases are TGTGCCAGCAGCGTAGATCCCGGGAGAGACTATGGCTACACCTTC.

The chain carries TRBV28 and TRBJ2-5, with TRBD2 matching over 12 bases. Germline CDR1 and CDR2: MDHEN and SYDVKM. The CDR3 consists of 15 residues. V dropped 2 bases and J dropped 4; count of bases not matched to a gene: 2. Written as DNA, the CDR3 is TGTGCCAGCAGTTTACCGGGACTAGCGGGAGAGACCCAGTACTTC. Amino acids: CASSLPGLAGETQYF.

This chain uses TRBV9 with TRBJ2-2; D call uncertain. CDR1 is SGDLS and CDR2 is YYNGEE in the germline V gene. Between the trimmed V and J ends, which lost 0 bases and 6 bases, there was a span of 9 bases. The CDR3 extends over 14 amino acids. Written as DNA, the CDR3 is TGTGCCAGCAGCGTAGTCGGCGGTCCCGGGGAGCTGTTTTTT. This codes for CASSVVGGPGELFF.

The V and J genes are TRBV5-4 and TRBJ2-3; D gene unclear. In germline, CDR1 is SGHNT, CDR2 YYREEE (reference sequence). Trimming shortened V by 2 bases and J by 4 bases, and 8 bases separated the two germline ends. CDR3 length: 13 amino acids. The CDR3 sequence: CASSFDSSDTQYF. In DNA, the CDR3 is TGTGCCAGCAGCTTTGACTCATCAGATACGCAGTATTTT.

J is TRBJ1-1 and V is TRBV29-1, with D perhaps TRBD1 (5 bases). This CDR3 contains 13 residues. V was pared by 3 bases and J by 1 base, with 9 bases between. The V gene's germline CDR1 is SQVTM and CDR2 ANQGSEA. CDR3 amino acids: CSVEKGPNTEAFF. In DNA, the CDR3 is TGCAGCGTTGAGAAGGGGCCGAACACTGAAGCTTTCTTT. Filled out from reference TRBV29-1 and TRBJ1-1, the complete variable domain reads SAVISQKPSRDICQRGTSLTIQCQVDSQVTMMFWYRQQPGQSLTLIATANQGSEATYESGFVIDKFPISRPNLTFSTLTVSNMSPEDSSIYLCSVEKGPNTEAFFGQGTRLTVV.

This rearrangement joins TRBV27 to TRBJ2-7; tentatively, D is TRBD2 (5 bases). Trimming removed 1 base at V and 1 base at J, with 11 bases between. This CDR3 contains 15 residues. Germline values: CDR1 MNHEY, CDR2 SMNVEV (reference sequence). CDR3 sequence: CASSLYTGTSYEQYF. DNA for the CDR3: TGTGCCAGCAGTTTATATACGGGAACTTCCTACGAGCAGTACTTC.

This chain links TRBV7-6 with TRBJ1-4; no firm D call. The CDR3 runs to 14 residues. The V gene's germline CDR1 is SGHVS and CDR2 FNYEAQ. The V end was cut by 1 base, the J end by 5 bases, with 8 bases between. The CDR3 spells CASSLEAGNEKLFF. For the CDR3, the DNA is TGTGCCAGCAGCTTAGAGGCAGGAAATGAAAAACTGTTTTTT.

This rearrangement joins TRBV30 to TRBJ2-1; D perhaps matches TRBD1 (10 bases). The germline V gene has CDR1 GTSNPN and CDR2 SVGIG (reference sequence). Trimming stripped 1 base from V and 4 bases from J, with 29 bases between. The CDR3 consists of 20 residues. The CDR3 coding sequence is TGTGCCTGGAGTGGTGGGCGACAGGGGGCAAGACTAGCGGATTACAATGAGCAGTTCTTC. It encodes CAWSGGRQGARLADYNEQFF.

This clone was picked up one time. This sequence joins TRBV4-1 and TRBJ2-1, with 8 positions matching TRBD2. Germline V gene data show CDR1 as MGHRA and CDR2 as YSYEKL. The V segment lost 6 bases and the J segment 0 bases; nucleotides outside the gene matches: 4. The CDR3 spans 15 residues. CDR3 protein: CASRLAESSYNEQFF. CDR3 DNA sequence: TGCGCCAGCAGACTAGCGGAAAGCTCCTACAATGAGCAGTTCTTC.

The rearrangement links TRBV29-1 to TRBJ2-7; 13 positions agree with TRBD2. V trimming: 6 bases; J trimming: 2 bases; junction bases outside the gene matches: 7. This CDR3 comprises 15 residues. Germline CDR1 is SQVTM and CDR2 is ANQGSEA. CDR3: CSVAGLAGAAYEQYF. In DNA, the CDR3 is TGCAGCGTCGCCGGACTAGCGGGAGCCGCCTACGAGCAGTACTTC.

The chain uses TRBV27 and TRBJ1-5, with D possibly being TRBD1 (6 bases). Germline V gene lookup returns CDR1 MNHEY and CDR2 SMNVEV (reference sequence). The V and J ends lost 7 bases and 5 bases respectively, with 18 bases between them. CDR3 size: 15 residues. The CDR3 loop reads CASTNTGIGHQPQHF. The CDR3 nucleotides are TGTGCCAGCACTAATACAGGGATCGGCCATCAGCCCCAGCATTTT.

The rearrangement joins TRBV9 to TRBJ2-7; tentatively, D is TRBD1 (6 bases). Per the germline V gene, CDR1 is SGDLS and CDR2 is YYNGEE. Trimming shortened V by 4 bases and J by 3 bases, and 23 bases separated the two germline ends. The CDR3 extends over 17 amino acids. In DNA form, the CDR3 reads TGTGCCAGCAGCCTCCTCGTCCGGGCAGGGGTAGACTACGAGCAGTACTTC. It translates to CASSLLVRAGVDYEQYF.

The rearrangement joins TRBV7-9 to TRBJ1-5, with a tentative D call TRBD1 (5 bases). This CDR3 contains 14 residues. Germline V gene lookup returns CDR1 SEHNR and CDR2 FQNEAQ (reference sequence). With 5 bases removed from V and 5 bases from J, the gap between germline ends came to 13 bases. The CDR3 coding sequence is TGTGCCAGCAGCCTAAGGGGTTCGGATCAGCCCCAGCATTTT. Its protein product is CASSLRGSDQPQHF.

CDR3 sequence (DNA): TGTGCCAGCAGTGCCTACGTTCAAACAGGCAGCTCTGGAAACACCATATATTTT. Amino acids: CASSAYVQTGSSGNTIYF. This chain uses TRBV6-1 with TRBJ1-3; possibly TRBD1 for D (5 bases). Between the trimmed V and J ends, which lost 4 bases and 0 bases, there was a span of 19 bases. Germline V gives CDR1 MNHNS, CDR2 SASEGT. There are 18 residues in the CDR3.

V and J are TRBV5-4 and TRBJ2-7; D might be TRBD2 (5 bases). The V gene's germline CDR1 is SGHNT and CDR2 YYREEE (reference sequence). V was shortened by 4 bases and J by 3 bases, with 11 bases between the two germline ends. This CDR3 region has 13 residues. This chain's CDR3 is CASSIGRDYEQYF. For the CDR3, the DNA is TGTGCCAGCAGCATAGGACGGGACTACGAGCAGTACTTC.

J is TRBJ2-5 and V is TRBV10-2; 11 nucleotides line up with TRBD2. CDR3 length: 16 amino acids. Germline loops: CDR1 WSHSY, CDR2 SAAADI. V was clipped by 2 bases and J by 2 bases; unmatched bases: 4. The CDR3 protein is CASSELAGGRQETQYF. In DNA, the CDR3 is TGCGCCAGCAGTGAGCTAGCGGGAGGTCGTCAAGAGACCCAGTACTTC.

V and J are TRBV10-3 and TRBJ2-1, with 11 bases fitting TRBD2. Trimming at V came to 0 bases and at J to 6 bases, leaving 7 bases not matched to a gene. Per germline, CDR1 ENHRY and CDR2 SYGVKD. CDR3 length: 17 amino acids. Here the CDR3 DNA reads TGTGCCATCAGTGAGTCGATTTTAACTAGCGGGGGCAATGAGCAGTTCTTC. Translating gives CAISESILTSGGNEQFF.

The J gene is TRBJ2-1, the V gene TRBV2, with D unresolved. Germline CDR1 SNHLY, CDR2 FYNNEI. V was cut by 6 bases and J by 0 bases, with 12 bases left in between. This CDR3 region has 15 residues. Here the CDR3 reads CASSLNPSSYNEQFF. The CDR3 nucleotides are TGTGCCAGCAGCCTAAACCCGAGCTCCTACAATGAGCAGTTCTTC.

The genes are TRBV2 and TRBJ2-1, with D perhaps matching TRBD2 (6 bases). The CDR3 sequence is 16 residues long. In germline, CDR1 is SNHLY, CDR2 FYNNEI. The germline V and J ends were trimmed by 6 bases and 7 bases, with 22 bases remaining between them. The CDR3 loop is CASSATRTGVYNEQFF. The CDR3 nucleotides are TGTGCCAGCAGCGCGACTAGGACGGGAGTCTATAATGAGCAGTTCTTC.

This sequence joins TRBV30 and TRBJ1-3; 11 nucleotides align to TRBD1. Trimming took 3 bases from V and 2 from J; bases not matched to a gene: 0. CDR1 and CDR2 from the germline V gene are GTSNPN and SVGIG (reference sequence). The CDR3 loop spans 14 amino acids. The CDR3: CAWRDRGPGNTIYF. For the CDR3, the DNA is TGTGCCTGGAGGGACAGGGGGCCTGGAAACACCATATATTTT.

The CDR3 DNA reads as TGCGCCAGCAGCCAACGACAGGGGGCGCTTACCACTGAAGCTTTCTTT. As protein: CASSQRQGALTTEAFF. V and J are TRBV5-1 and TRBJ1-1; 10 nucleotides match TRBD1. The CDR3 totals 16 residues. V lost 4 bases and J lost 4; bases outside the gene matches: 10. Germline CDR1 is SGHRS and CDR2 is YFSETQ.

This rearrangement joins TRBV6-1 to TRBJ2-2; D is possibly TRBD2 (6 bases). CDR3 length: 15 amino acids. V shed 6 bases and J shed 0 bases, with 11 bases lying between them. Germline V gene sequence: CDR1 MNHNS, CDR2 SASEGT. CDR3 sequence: CASRDGGTNTGELFF. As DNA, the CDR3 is TGTGCCAGCAGAGATGGGGGGACGAACACCGGGGAGCTGTTTTTT.

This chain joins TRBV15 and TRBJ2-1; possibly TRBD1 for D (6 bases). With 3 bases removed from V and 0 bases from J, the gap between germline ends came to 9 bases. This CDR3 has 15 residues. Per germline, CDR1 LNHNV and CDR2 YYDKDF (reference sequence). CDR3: CATSSDRNSYNEQFF. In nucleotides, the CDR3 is TGTGCCACCAGCAGCGACAGGAACTCCTACAATGAGCAGTTCTTC.

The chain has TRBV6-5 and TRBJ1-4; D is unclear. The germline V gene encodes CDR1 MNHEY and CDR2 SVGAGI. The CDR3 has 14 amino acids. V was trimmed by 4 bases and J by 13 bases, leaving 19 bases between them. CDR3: CASSSPGELGRLFF. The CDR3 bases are TGTGCCAGCAGTTCCCCCGGGGAGCTAGGGCGACTGTTTTTT.